Below are 4 T cell receptor beta chains sequenced from a single sample in a study of shared clonotypes between healthy human individuals. TCRdb keeps only in-frame clones here, not all; method: immunoSEQ multiplex PCR. The data hold about 2.1 million clones, with about 94% observed a single time. CD8 cells regarded as naive lacked CD45RO, were positively chosen for CCR7, and omitted terminally differentiated effector memory CD45RA+ cells. The sequencing input was naive CD8+ T cells from PBMCs. The receptors derive from a young man in good health. Some clones in this sample may be carry-over from other donors' samples.

V gene TRBV28 combines with J gene TRBJ2-7; TRBD2 agrees at 12 bases. J gave up 6 bases and V 6 bases, and 18 bases lay outside the gene matches. This CDR3 has 18 residues. The germline CDR1 and CDR2 sequences are MDHEN and SYDVKM. The CDR3 DNA sequence: TGTGCCAGCAGCTTTCAGTCGAGACTAGCGGGAGATTTGGGCGAGCAGTACTTC. Translation: CASSFQSRLAGDLGEQYF.

The V call is TRBV30, the J call TRBJ1-6; weak D call: TRBD1 (5 bases). This CDR3 is built from 15 residues. The ends were cut back, 5 bases at V and 0 bases at J, with 11 bases in the middle. Germline V gene lookup returns CDR1 GTSNPN and CDR2 SVGIG (reference sequence). CDR3: CAWSDRNSYNSPLHF. In DNA form, the CDR3 reads TGTGCCTGGTCAGACAGAAACTCCTATAATTCACCCCTCCACTTT.

The V call is TRBV30, the J call TRBJ1-1, with D unresolved. Germline V gene sequence: CDR1 GTSNPN, CDR2 SVGIG (reference sequence). This CDR3 is built from 14 residues. With 0 bases removed from V and 5 bases from J, the gap between germline ends came to 13 bases. CDR3 bases: TGTGCCTGGAGTGTACAACTCTGGGTAACTGAAGCTTTCTTT. Its protein is CAWSVQLWVTEAFF.

V and J are TRBV9 and TRBJ2-7; 10 bases fit TRBD1. The trim removed 4 bases at V and 5 bases at J, leaving 9 bases unmatched. The CDR3 totals 15 residues. Germline V lookup: CDR1 SGDLS, CDR2 YYNGEE. CDR3 sequence (DNA): TGTGCCAGCAGCCCGGGGACAGGGGATGGCCACGAGCAGTACTTC. It encodes CASSPGTGDGHEQYF.